This TCR beta chain was captured in a study of blood T cell repertoires in COVID-19. On the study more broadly: Samples of COVID-19 (acute and convalescent) were obtained from the United States, Italy and Spain.

This clone was detected only a few times. In the original analysis: Estimated nucleated cell counts came from reference gene primer amplification. Some clones are missing from TCRdb's copy, which holds only in-frame ones; the method was immunoSEQ multiplex PCR. From that table come the V and J calls and clone size; the DNA was used to work out D and trimming. The sample records tens of thousands of clones, approximately 86% being singletons. V gave up 10 bases and J gave up 7 bases, with 16 bases separating them. Germline V gives CDR1 MDHEN, CDR2 SYDVKM. The CDR3 loop spans 12 amino acids. The V call is TRBV28, the J call TRBJ1-2; D possibly corresponds to TRBD1 (5 bases). The clonotype was recovered from a woman of 80 years or more with COVID-19, enrolled during active disease. The sample was peripheral blood. The CDR3 DNA is TGTGCCACCGCAGGGAGGCGGCTTGGCTACACCTTC. Translated, it gives CATAGRRLGYTF.